These 7 T cell receptor beta chains were sequenced from one sample in a study of PD-1 blockade in classical Hodgkin lymphoma. With no exception, relapse followed autologous stem cell transplantation in all patients, and brentuximab vedotin exposure varied. Measured with immunoSEQ multiplex PCR; TCRdb has only the in-frame clones, and not every one. This sample has roughly 140,000 clones, with about 78% found just once. Here the sequenced sample was peripheral blood mononuclear cells (PBMCs), taken before the second cycle of nivolumab. The receptors were sampled from a human donor with classical Hodgkin lymphoma.

The sample holds one count of this clone. The chain employs TRBV6-6 and TRBJ2-3, with TRBD2 as a possible D gene (6 bases). This CDR3 has 14 residues. The V gene lost 5 bases and the J gene lost 0 bases, with 9 bases spanning the gap. The germline CDR1 and CDR2 sequences are MNHNY and SVGAGI (reference sequence). CDR3 region: CASSLGTSTDTQYF. The CDR3 DNA sequence: TGTGCCAGCAGTCTAGGGACTAGCACAGATACGCAGTATTTT.

The rearrangement joins TRBV7-8 to TRBJ1-2; TRBD1 aligns across 8 bases. V lost 5 bases and J lost 3; bases outside the gene matches: 8. Germline V gives CDR1 SGHVS, CDR2 FQNEAQ. The CDR3 has 15 residues. The CDR3 here is CASSVTGGYYYGYTF. The CDR3 DNA is TGTGCCAGCAGCGTCACAGGGGGTTACTACTATGGCTACACCTTC.

In regard to this clone: This sample also contains other DNA sequences that code for the same CDR3. DNA of the CDR3: TGTGCCAGCAGCTTAGACAGTTATGGCTACACCTTC. Amino acids: CASSLDSYGYTF. The genes are TRBV5-4 and TRBJ1-2, with D perhaps TRBD1 (5 bases). The CDR3 contains 12 residues. The V gene lost 2 bases and the J gene lost 5 bases, with 7 bases spanning the gap. Germline V lookup: CDR1 SGHNT, CDR2 YYREEE (reference sequence).

The rearrangement joins TRBV5-5 to TRBJ2-6; unclear D gene. Germline CDR1 reads SGHKS; CDR2 reads YYEKEE (reference sequence). CDR3 size: 14 residues. V gave up 1 base and J gave up 0 bases, with 2 bases separating them. Written as DNA, the CDR3 is TGTGCCAGCAGCTTGATCTCTGGGGCCAACGTCCTGACTTTC. It encodes CASSLISGANVLTF.

The rearrangement joins TRBV9 to TRBJ1-1; tentative D call: TRBD1 (6 bases). The CDR3 is 16 amino acids. Trimming stripped 3 bases from V and 1 base from J, with 16 bases between. CDR1 and CDR2 from the germline V gene are SGDLS and YYNGEE. The CDR3 DNA sequence: TGTGCCAGCAGCGCCTGGCCGGGGGCGAAGAACACTGAAGCTTTCTTT. Its protein product is CASSAWPGAKNTEAFF.

This clone appeared a few times. The chain has TRBV5-1 and TRBJ2-1, with 13 bases identical to TRBD2. Germline CDR1 is SGHRS and CDR2 is YFSETQ. This CDR3 region has 16 residues. V lost 4 bases, J lost 12 bases, and 13 bases stayed unmatched. The CDR3 nucleotides read TGCGCCAGCAGCGACCGGACTAGCGGGGGTTCCCAATGGCAGTTCTTC. Translating it yields CASSDRTSGGSQWQFF.

The gene calls are TRBV13 and TRBJ1-1; D is unclear. The CDR3 is 14 amino acids. The germline V gene encodes CDR1 PRHDT and CDR2 FYEKMQ (reference sequence). Trimming took 5 bases from V and 1 from J, leaving 11 bases between them. The CDR3 region has the DNA TGTGCCAGCAGCGCCCAAGGCGGGAACACTGAAGCTTTCTTT. Translated, it gives CASSAQGGNTEAFF.